These 16 T cell receptor delta chains originate from one sample sequenced in a study of γδ T cells in repeated Plasmodium falciparum infection. TCRdb re-called clones from the multiplex PCR reads via CATT. The sample holds about 93,000 delta-chain clones, over 0.9% seen once. Flow sorting of PBMC yielded separate Vgamma9/Vdelta2+ and Vdelta2-negative gammadelta T cell populations for bulk repertoire analysis. Sequenced: gamma-delta T cells from blood. These receptors originate from a pool of human donors (malaria-infected and uninfected, not separated).

A word on this clone: This is likely an artifact of a read error, given a far larger clone one base away. This CDR3 is also generated by other DNA sequences in the sample. The V and J genes are TRDV2 and TRDJ1; 9 bases are a match to TRDD3. The J gene is not listed in TCRdb, so it was assigned here from a DNA match to germline. This CDR3 has 16 amino acids. CDR1 and CDR2 (germline): GEAIGNYY, EKD. DNA of the CDR3: TGTGCCTGTGTCAGTACTGGGGGAGCGTACACCGACAAACTCATCTTT. Amino acids: CACVSTGGAYTDKLIF.

This clone was counted ten times or more. The protein recorded in TCRdb matches a much larger clone and deviates from this DNA's translation at residue 4, suggesting a read error; the protein here is obtained by translating the DNA. The chain carries TRDV2 and TRDJ1; 8 bases are a match to TRDD3. The J gene, missing from TCRdb, was assigned here through DNA to germline matching. Germline lookup yields CDR1 GEAIGNYY and CDR2 EKD. The CDR3 sequence is 22 residues long. Here the CDR3 DNA reads TGTGCCTGTGGCACCGACGAAGGAAGTCAGAGTACTGGGGGGGCCTACACCGATAAACTCATCTTT. This gives the protein CACGTDEGSQSTGGAYTDKLIF.

This clone was observed a handful of times. TCRdb attributes to this sequence the protein of a much larger clone, which differs from the DNA translation at residue 6; a read error is likely, and the protein displayed is translated from the DNA. The V and J genes are TRDV2 and TRDJ1; 9 bases are a match to TRDD3. TCRdb supplies no J gene; here it was assigned by aligning the nucleotide sequence to germline. Germline V lookup: CDR1 GEAIGNYY, CDR2 EKD. The CDR3 is 18 amino acids. The V segment lost 3 bases and the J segment 0 bases; nucleotides outside the gene matches: 13. CDR3 in amino acids: CACDPVLGDHLYTDKLIF. The CDR3 DNA sequence: TGTGCCTGTGACCCCGTACTGGGGGACCATCTATACACCGATAAACTCATCTTT.

In the case of this clone: This likely traces to a read error, being one base from a far larger clone. At the DNA level, this CDR3 is encoded by other sequences in the same sample as well. This rearrangement joins TRDV2 to TRDJ1; D call uncertain. The J gene, absent from TCRdb, was called here by matching the DNA to germline. Per the germline V gene, CDR1 is GEAIGNYY and CDR2 is EKD. This CDR3 has 19 amino acids. The CDR3 loop is CACDAIREPLLNLTDKLIF. The CDR3 nucleotides read TGCGCCTGTGACGCCATAAGGGAACCCCTCCTCAACTTAACCGATAAACTCATCTTT.

This clone came up a few times. The protein in TCRdb stems from a much larger clone and differs at residue 23 from this DNA's translation, likely a read error; here the protein is translated from the DNA. The V gene call is TRDV2, and the J gene call is absent; the tabulated D call, TRDD3, remains unverified against the DNA. CDR3 length: 24 residues. Germline V gene sequence: CDR1 GEAIGNYY, CDR2 EKD. Written as DNA, the CDR3 is TGTGCCTGTGACACCGTCGGTCCTACACCACCATCTGGGGGACCCCCCTCGTACACCGATAAACTCACCTTT. Translated: CACDTVGPTPPSGGPPSYTDKLTF.

This clone was seen at least ten times. This rearrangement joins TRDV2 to TRDJ1, with D unclear. The CDR3 sequence is 15 residues long. Germline-derived CDR1 and CDR2 are GEAIGNYY and EKD. V was trimmed by 2 bases and J by 0 bases, leaving 12 bases between them. CDR3 sequence reads: CACDKLGLYTDKLIF. The DNA of the CDR3 is TGTGCCTGTGACAAATTGGGCCTTTACACCGATAAACTCATCTTT.

Remarks on this clone: For this DNA, TCRdb reports the protein of a much larger clone, which diverges at residue 10, most likely from a read error; the protein presented here is translated directly from the DNA. The chain has TRDV2 and TRDJ1; no clear D gene. TCRdb offers no J gene call, so here the DNA was matched to germline to obtain one. CDR3 size: 14 residues. Trimming removed 1 base at V and 7 bases at J, with 15 bases between. CDR1 GEAIGNYY and CDR2 EKD come from the germline V gene. CDR3 region: CACDTHPGSGKLIF. The CDR3 bases are TGTGCCTGTGACACTCATCCAGGGTCCGGTAAACTCATCTTT.

This clone was found a few times. The mismatch at residues 9 and 13 between this DNA's translation and the TCRdb protein of a much larger clone likely reflects a read error; the protein shown is translated from the DNA. This chain joins TRDV2 and TRDJ1; tentative D call: TRDD3 (6 bases). V was trimmed by 3 bases and J by 3 bases, leaving 25 bases between them. CDR3 size: 18 residues. Germline CDR1 reads GEAIGNYY; CDR2 reads EKD. The CDR3: CACDQNGPAGVDADKLIF. The CDR3 nucleotides are TGTGCCTGTGACCAAAATGGCCCAGCTGGGGTGGACGCCGATAAACTCATCTTT.

For this clone: The protein given by TCRdb reflects a much larger clone and differs at residue 5 from this DNA's translation, likely from a read error; the protein shown is the DNA's translation. Here the CDR3 reads CALGGLESGPRPFWDSTLTAQLFF. In nucleotides, the CDR3 is TGTGCTCTTGGGGGACTAGAGTCCGGCCCAAGGCCCTTTTGGGATTCAACTTTGACAGCACAACTCTTCTTT. The V and J genes are TRDV1 and TRDJ2; TRDD3 is a possible D gene (5 bases). Here the J gene came from matching the DNA to germline, since TCRdb omits it. With 4 bases removed from V and 0 bases from J, the gap between germline ends came to 36 bases. This CDR3 is built from 24 residues. CDR1 is TSWWSYY, CDR2 QGS, per germline.

This clone was found a few times. The TCRdb record carries a much larger clone's protein, which differs from this DNA's translation at residue 13; a read error is the likely cause, and the protein listed here is the DNA translation. The chain carries TRDV2 and TRDJ2; the D is unclear. As TCRdb names no J gene, one was assigned here on the basis of a DNA match to germline. Germline V gives CDR1 GEAIGNYY, CDR2 EKD. This CDR3 has 16 residues. CDR3 amino acids: CACDTVYGRGTARLFF. The CDR3 DNA reads TGTGCCTGTGACACCGTATATGGGAGAGGGACAGCACGACTCTTCTTT.

As to this clone: A far larger clone is just one base off, so this is likely a read error. This sequence joins TRDV1 and TRDJ1; tentatively, D is TRDD3 (5 bases). Here the J gene came from matching the DNA to germline, since TCRdb omits it. CDR3 length: 12 amino acids. Germline V gives CDR1 TSWWSYY, CDR2 QGS. As DNA, the CDR3 is TGCGCTCTTGGGGTCTCGGTAAATAAACTCATCTTT. Its protein is CALGVSVNKLIF.

Turning to this clone: Being one base from a much bigger clone, this may be a read error. The chain couples TRDV2 to TRDJ1, with D possibly TRDD3 on 5 matching bases. This CDR3 spans 16 amino acids. Germline-derived CDR1 and CDR2 are GEAIGNYY and EKD. Deletions cut 3 bases from V and 0 bases from J, with 16 bases between. CDR3 DNA: TGTGCCTGTGACCATGTTATGGGGAATAACACCGATAAACTCATCTTT. The encoded protein is CACDHVMGNNTDKLIF.

This clone was seen more than once but under ten times. TCRdb shows a much larger clone's protein in place of this DNA's translation, and the two differ at residue 11, likely through a read error; the protein shown is translated from the DNA. CDR3 sequence reads: CALGELRFILQGPRPTCDKLIF. The CDR3 DNA sequence: TGTGCTCTTGGGGAACTTCGATTCATTTTGCAGGGGCCCCGCCCCACTTGCGATAAACTCATCTTT. The chain is built from TRDV1 and TRDJ1, with D hard to call. TCRdb does not report a J gene; here it was assigned by matching the DNA to germline references. The V end was cut by 0 bases, the J end by 4 bases, with 33 bases between. CDR1 and CDR2 (germline): TSWWSYY, QGS. The CDR3 runs to 22 residues.

This clone was counted many times. The chain recombines TRDV1 with TRDJ2, with 9 bases fitting TRDD3. V lost 0 bases and J lost 2; bases outside the gene matches: 19. The germline gives CDR1 TSWWSYY, CDR2 QGS. The CDR3 consists of 22 residues. CDR3 nucleotide sequence: TGTGCTCTTGGGGAACTTCCACCGACAACCCCTGGGGGATCCTTCTTGACAGCACAACTCTTCTTT. Protein product: CALGELPPTTPGGSFLTAQLFF.

Comments on this clone: A read error likely explains this, since a far larger clone differs by one base. Other nucleotide sequences in the sample specify the same CDR3. The chain links TRDV2 to TRDJ1, with 8 bases identical to TRDD3. No J segment appears in TCRdb, so it was assigned here by matching the sequence to germline. In germline, CDR1 is GEAIGNYY, CDR2 EKD. CDR3 length: 17 amino acids. The CDR3 region is CACDPLRAGGHTDKLIF. DNA of the CDR3: TGCGCCTGTGACCCCCTTCGAGCTGGGGGACACACCGATAAACTCATCTTT.

A remark on this clone: The protein recorded in TCRdb matches a much larger clone and deviates from this DNA's translation at residue 13, suggesting a read error; the protein here is obtained by translating the DNA. The V and J genes are TRDV2 and TRDJ1, with TRDD3 matching over 9 bases. Here the J gene was assigned by germline matching of the DNA, as TCRdb has none. Per germline, CDR1 GEAIGNYY and CDR2 EKD. The trim removed 3 bases at V and 7 bases at J, leaving 20 bases unmatched. CDR3 length: 18 amino acids. The CDR3 sequence: CACDPLLQGAGGSVKLIF. The CDR3, as DNA: TGTGCCTGTGACCCCCTACTACAAGGGGCTGGGGGATCCGTTAAACTCATCTTT.